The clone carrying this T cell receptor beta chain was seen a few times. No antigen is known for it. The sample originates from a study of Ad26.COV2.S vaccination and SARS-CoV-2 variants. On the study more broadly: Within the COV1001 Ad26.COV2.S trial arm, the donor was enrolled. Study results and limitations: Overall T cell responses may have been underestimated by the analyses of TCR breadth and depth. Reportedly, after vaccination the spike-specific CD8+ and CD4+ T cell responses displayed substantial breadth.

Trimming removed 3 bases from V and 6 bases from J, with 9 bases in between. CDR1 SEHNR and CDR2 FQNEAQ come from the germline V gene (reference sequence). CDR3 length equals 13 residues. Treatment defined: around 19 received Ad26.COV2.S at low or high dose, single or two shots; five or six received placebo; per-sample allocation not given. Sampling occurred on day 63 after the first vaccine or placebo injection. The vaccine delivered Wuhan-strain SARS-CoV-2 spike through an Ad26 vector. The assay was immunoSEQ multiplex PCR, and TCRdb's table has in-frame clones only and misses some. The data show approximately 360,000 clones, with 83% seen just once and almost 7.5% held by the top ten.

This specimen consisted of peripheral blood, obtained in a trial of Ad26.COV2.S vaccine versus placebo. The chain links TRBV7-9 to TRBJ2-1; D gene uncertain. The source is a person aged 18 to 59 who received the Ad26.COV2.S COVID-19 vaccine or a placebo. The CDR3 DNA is TGTGCCAGCAGCTTCGAACAGTTCAATGAGCAGTTCTTC. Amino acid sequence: CASSFEQFNEQFF.